The present T cell receptor beta chain was sequenced within a study of cytomegalovirus exposure and HLA in healthy donors (dated by TCRdb to 2016 to 2017). With regard to the full study: In an earlier analysis of approximately 640 of the donors, about 270 Gb of sequence data and approximately 120 million unique TCR beta sequences from roughly 180 million T cells were reported. Roughly 310 gigabases of sequencing data and 78 million or so unique TCR sequences were included in an early release covering over 600 HLA-typed donors. The genetic ancestry cluster associated with self-reported Caucasian donors included 80% to 90% of the 350 to 500 genotyped donors. The study was designed to test whether signatures of past pathogen exposure could be identified by cataloging public T cell receptors. Using immunosequencing, the study profiled T cell repertoires from fewer than 700 subjects and related those repertoires to cytomegalovirus serostatus. A separate validation cohort of 100 to 150 different subjects was used in addition to the roughly 700-subject first cohort. To predict cytomegalovirus infection status, the study combined high-throughput TCR immunosequencing, statistical association of individual TCRs with disease status, and machine learning. A later analysis re-analyzed previously published TCR beta repertoires from 666 donors and added high-resolution HLA genotyping to study TCR occurrence patterns. Rather than using new phenotypic data, the later analysis identified candidate immune exposures from TCR beta sequences and from how often those sequences occurred across donors. In an earlier analysis of roughly 580 of the donors, high-throughput TCR beta sequencing was used to judge whether each TCR beta V gene segment behaved as functional or pseudogenic. Donor age, sex, ethnicity and CMV serostatus were collected together with the repertoire data. Genome-wide SNP genotypes for about 65% of the roughly 670 donors were used in a later genetic analysis, which treated that subset as a discovery cohort. All discovery cohort repertoires had been generated on a single sequencing platform. Both class I and class II loci were covered by HLA typing, at four-digit resolution. Typing coverage differed by locus: A, B, C, DRB1 and DQB1 were typed in roughly 620-630 donors, DQA1 in 522, DPA1 in 600 to 610, and DPB1 in just under 490. About 5 DR-DQ haplotypes were handled as single units for association and clustering, since linkage in the cohort was strong. Among some 410 genotyped donors of the cohort, an average of around 250,000 unique TCR beta nucleotide sequences was sequenced per donor, of which about 19% were non-productive.

The cohort comprised approximately 700 healthy bone marrow donors. All cohort members were sampled while nominally healthy, although unrecorded immune exposures were likely present. The donor was CMV seronegative and belonged to the group of over 350 seronegative cohort members. Every donor gave a peripheral blood sample, and the peripheral blood mononuclear cells from that sample were used for TCR beta sequencing. The Qiagen DNeasy Blood Extraction Kit was used to extract genomic DNA from the blood cell samples. A word on this clone: Its antigen specificity is not known. No quality values exist for individual bases; no much larger clone is one base distant.

The library was prepared using the immunoSEQ multiplex PCR assay. The multiplex PCR relied on a mix of 60 forward primers for TCR Vbeta segments and 13 reverse primers for TCR Jbeta segments. Amplification of the CDR3 region of rearranged TCR beta genes was performed with a multiplex PCR assay on genomic DNA. The Illumina HiSeq System was used to sequence the amplified TCR beta libraries as 87-base-pair reads. In the paper's pipeline: In a later analysis, some 80 million unique TCR beta chains were counted across the 500 to 700 repertoires, and roughly 11 million of these chains were shared by at least two donors. A nearest-neighbor algorithm error-corrected the raw reads and collapsed the reads into unique sequences, merging closely related sequences to remove PCR and sequencing errors. V, D and J gene segments were assigned by aligning CDR3 sequences to IMGT reference sequences. For a sequence to be retained, a match of at least six nucleotides to both a V gene segment and a J gene segment was required. A rearrangement was called productive if the CDR3 had no stop codons and remained in frame with V and J, and every other rearrangement was called non-productive. Following IMGT convention, CDR3 was defined as the stretch from the second conserved V-encoded cysteine to the conserved J-encoded phenylalanine. Sequences without an unambiguous match to a single V gene segment were excluded from the earlier analysis of approximately 560 of the donors. An earlier analysis of approximately 590 of the donors called V segments functional above 56.7% productive rearrangements and segregating when the between-donor standard deviation exceeded 5%. A statistical classification framework was built for diagnosing cytomegalovirus status from the catalog of TCR beta chain sequences. In a later analysis, V and J genes were assigned by comparing TCR nucleotide sequences against IMGT/GENE-DB human TR gene sequences. A later analysis assigned CDR3 sequences and most-parsimonious VDJ recombination scenarios with the TCRdist pipeline. In a later analysis, every TCR beta chain was defined by the combination of its CDR3 amino acid sequence and its V-gene family, and reads without a unique V-gene family were dropped. As a way to deal with suspected cross-contamination and a sequencing artifact, a later analysis dropped more than 500 nucleotide sequences that were highly shared and had low generation probability. A later analysis calculated a clonal expansion index for each public chain from normalized within-repertoire ranks of inferred template counts. In a later analysis, generation probabilities were computed with a VDJ recombination model fitted to out-of-frame rearrangements, and the resulting probabilities were checked against IGoR. Hypergeometric tests were used in a later analysis to score TCR-TCR, TCR-HLA and TCR-CMV co-occurrence, with a repertoire-size bias correction applied to the TCR pairs. In a later analysis, false discovery rates were estimated by permuting HLA or CMV assignments 20 times. In a later analysis, co-occurring TCRs were grouped using DBSCAN, and TCRdist sequence similarity was added for clustering within HLA-allele-positive subsets. For co-occurrence clustering, repertoires with fewer than 30,000 or more than 120,000 public chains were excluded, along with a handful of repertoires with anomalous nucleotide sharing. Not all clones reach the TCRdb copy of this immuneACCESS table, which keeps in-frame sequences only. Checked studies attribute under half of the gap to unresolved V genes and leave the rest unexplained. That table furnishes V, J and clone size, whereas the DNA furnished D and trimming. For this sample there are roughly 130,000 clones; roughly 80% appear just once. Together, the top ten hold under 4.5% of the sample.

Including cysteine and phenylalanine, the CDR3 has 13 amino acids. This entry keeps only the CDR3 DNA: 39 bases, framed from base 1. Via the germline V gene, CDR1 is ENHRY and CDR2 SYGVKD. V and J lose 6 bases and 1 base, and a span of 9 bases separates them. The study at large found these results: A few of the identified cytomegalovirus-associated TCR beta chains were confirmed in vitro to be specific for cytomegalovirus antigens. A further reported finding was that TCR beta sequences accurately predicted the HLA-A and HLA-B alleles for most subjects in the first cohort. Some IMGT-functional V segments, including TRBV6-2 and TRBV6-3, could not be distinguished by the 87-base-pair reads and were therefore excluded. Immune exposure information for the cohort was limited to CMV serostatus. Because counts were too low, about 18 rarely observed V segments, including chromosome 9 orphons, were excluded from the earlier analysis of about 500 of the donors. An earlier analysis of approximately 600 of the donors showed that most TCR beta V segments appeared in productive rearrangements either about 87% or about 30% of the time, which broadly matched IMGT annotations. The classifier was reported to diagnose cytomegalovirus status with high specificity and sensitivity in both the original cohort and the validation cohort. In this cohort, only TCR beta chains were sequenced, and detectable features were limited by the absence of alpha or paired-chain data. A total of 150 to 200 TCR beta chains were listed by the study as associated with cytomegalovirus. The authors suggested that the approach could potentially be extended to other disease states and immunological phenotypes. Most TCR sequences were seen in very few donors, while some public TCRs were found in many individuals. A cluster of highly shared sequence variants was judged likely to be a technical artifact of the sequencing pipeline. The presence/absence analyses assumed that sequencing depth was roughly uniform across donors, and that assumption may not be true. Correlated functional status among segregating V segments might be attributable to linkage disequilibrium, but an unknown experimental factor could not be ruled out. Assigning TCR associations to individual alleles was difficult when HLA alleles, especially DR and DQ, strongly co-occurred. A later analysis associated about 17,000 TCR beta sequences with specific HLA alleles at a false discovery rate of 0.05. Compared with equally common non-associated chains, HLA-associated TCR beta chains in a later analysis were more clonally expanded and had lower generation probabilities. In a later analysis, several top co-occurrence clusters were reported to appear linked to parvovirus B19, influenza, CMV and Epstein-Barr virus. A later genetic analysis reported fewer N-insertions in productive TCRs among donors in an Asian-associated ancestry cluster than the roughly 650-donor mean. In a later genetic analysis, a missense DCLRE1C variant was associated with V-gene and J-gene trimming of TCR beta chains, and the association was replicated in an independent cohort. Because HLA typing was missing for some donors at each locus, association tests included only the typed subset. Most CMV-associated TCR beta chains appeared to be HLA-restricted in a later analysis, and the HLA associations seemed to be driven largely by CMV exposure. In a later analysis, the rate of TCR association differed among HLA loci, with DRB1 alleles having the most associated TCRs and HLA-C alleles having the fewest.

Here the chain combines TRBV10-3 and TRBJ1-1, with the identity of the D gene unclear. This clonotype was sampled from a woman between 35 and 50 years old in good health and CMV-seronegative. Input material: PBMCs. The DNA is as follows: TGTGCCATCAGCGACACGGAGAACACTGAAGCTTTCTTT. This sequence encodes CAISDTENTEAFF.